This TCR beta chain was profiled in a study of human T cells and chemical hapten exposure (dated by TCRdb to the early 2020s). About the study as a whole: For sensitization, 2% DPC in acetone was applied to a roughly 2 cm by roughly 2 cm area of upper inner arm skin. The libraries were sequenced as a pool, and the TCR yield per sample differed mostly because of small variations in library volumes within the pool. For TCR sequencing, blood came from about 28 alopecia patients at anywhere from one to four time points (pre-sensitization, 2, 6 and 24 weeks). Most of the patients in the cohort were female, and the cohort covered alopecia areata with under or over 50% scalp involvement, alopecia totalis and alopecia universalis. In alopecia patients, the study followed how the peripheral blood TCR repertoire changed in vivo over primary and secondary sensitization to diphenylcyclopropenone (DPC), a hapten. Patch testing was done on the upper back using Finn chambers containing 0.01% DPC, and results were scored after 6 days according to International Contact Dermatitis Research Group standards. Blood samples were taken from patients before sensitization (week 0) and at 2, 6 and about 24 weeks after DPC sensitization. Throughout the study period of roughly 24 weeks, patients also received therapeutic DPC doses to the scalp every week.

The method behind the library was RACE. These reads were obtained on a NextSeq 500. Library preparation attached unique molecular identifiers to individual cDNA molecules for quantitative, reproducible TCR counting. Both TCR alpha and TCR beta chains were sequenced from each blood RNA sample. The paper's processing steps were these. A median of roughly 98,000 TCRs per sample was observed, with a range of about 20,000 to 690,600. The Decombinator software suite was used to annotate V, J and CDR3 in the TCR reads. Every sample was subsampled to the same number of TCRs (28,000) for the PS versus PT1 abundance plots. TCRs were defined as expanded if absent before sensitization and observed at least eight times at the 2-week time point. Through fastp at Q25 and MiXCR, TCRdb rebuilt clones from the public reads, retaining in-frame beta chains. Rows matching on CDR3 protein sequence are summarized as one entry with the most common DNA and genes. The V and J calls were determined by TCRdb, not by the authors. Within this sample are 110,000 to 150,000 distinct CDR3 sequences, with 10% to 15% of them counted one time only. In total, the top ten clones hold 1.4% of the sample.

Overall study outcomes, separate from this receptor: No change with DPC sensitization was found in the number of TCRs above 1 in 1000 frequency, and no evidence of global repertoire structure alterations was found. Significantly more large CDR3 similarity clusters were formed by expanded TCRs than by pre-sensitization or healthy control sets, consistent with antigen-driven responses. After repeated subsampling, the strength of the expansion versus patch-test correlation and the threshold at which it became significant changed. Because all patients had alopecia, a presumed autoimmune disease, the immune response of the patients might differ from that of healthy individuals. Patch test score was positively correlated with the number of PT1 expanded TCRs, with significance at thresholds 8, 16 and 32 but not at 4.

This clonotype was recorded a few times. Its antigen remains undetermined. Base-call qualities are not available, and no considerably larger clone is one nucleotide away. The sample's time point label is to be understood as: patch test 2, 6 weeks after DPC sensitization. Per the publication, the treatment or condition label means: therapeutic diphenylcyclopropenone sensitization with weekly scalp DPC. At every patch-test visit, the blood draw took place before the patch test was put on. To be eligible, patients had to be aged 18 to 70, diagnosed with alopecia and judged suitable for DPC therapy, while pregnant patients were excluded. Total RNA was extracted from unfractionated whole blood that had been collected in Tempus Blood RNA tubes. The sequencing used whole blood, collected in connection with sensitization to the hapten diphenylcyclopropenone (DPC). This clonotype was obtained from a woman aged 45-65 years with alopecia areata. Some clones in this sample may be carry-over from other donors' samples.

The nucleotide sequence is given as TGTGCCAGCAGCCTAAGAGAGGGGATCACTGAAGCTTTCTTT. This codes for CASSLREGITEAFF. Recombination joined TRBV7-8 with TRBJ1-1; 5 matching bases give a weak D call of TRBD1. Per the germline V gene, SGHVS is the CDR1 and FQNEAQ is the CDR2. The CDR3 goes from the cysteine to the phenylalanine over 14 residues. CDR3 DNA is the only sequence kept; it has 42 bases, read in frame from the first base. V is pared back by 5 bases and J by 4 bases, with 14 bases lying between the germline termini.